The entry below gives a single T cell receptor (beta chain) sequence along with its context. The antigen is unknown. The PCR used 60 Vbeta and 13 Jbeta primers. Produced via immunoSEQ multiplex PCR; TCRdb's table is partial and in-frame only. Seen here are 95,000 to 150,000 clones, 80% to 85% observed once, and the top ten hold 0.85% to 1.4%. The V end was cut by 4 bases, the J end by 11 bases, with 9 bases between. The CDR3 sequence is 11 residues long. From germline, CDR1 is MGHDK and CDR2 SYGVNS. These data come from a study of cytomegalovirus exposure and HLA in healthy donors. Regarding the study as a whole: It was reportedly the case that the classifier diagnosed cytomegalovirus status with high specificity and sensitivity.

At collection, donors were nominally healthy, but unrecorded immune exposures were probable. This clonotype was obtained from a woman aged 25 to 39 in good health and CMV-seronegative. The chain couples TRBV25-1 to TRBJ2-4; no reliable D call. Sequenced material: PBMCs. The CDR3 nucleotides read TGTGCCAGCAGTGCTGACATAGTTCAGTACTTC. It translates to CASSADIVQYF.